This note documents a single T cell receptor beta chain sequence. This entry comes from a study of brain T cells in children with intractable seizures. J lost 3 bases, V lost 7 bases, and 10 bases had no gene match. This CDR3 is 16 amino acids long. Germline V gives CDR1 LGHDT, CDR2 YNNKEL (reference sequence). This table comes from immunoSEQ multiplex PCR, and its TCRdb copy is limited to in-frame clones, with some not included. The sample has under 45,000 clones, 80% to 95% seen once. This chain uses TRBV3-1 (or the pseudogene TRBV3-2) with TRBJ2-2; 8 bases map to TRBD2. The input for sequencing was peripheral blood, taken at surgery. This receptor was identified in a girl aged 2-10 years with tuberous sclerosis and intractable seizures. The CDR3 reads CASTHWGAGDTGELFF. As DNA, the CDR3 is TGTGCCAGCACCCACTGGGGAGCGGGGGACACCGGGGAGCTGTTTTTT.